The clone carrying this TCR beta chain was counted at least ten times. The sample originates from a study of regulatory T cells in long-lasting Graves disease. The authors built TCR beta libraries using iRepertoire HTBI primers and Arm-PCR of CDR3 regions. One entry per CDR3 protein, called by TCRdb with MiXCR from the multiplex PCR reads. The sample holds around 450,000 distinct CDR3 sequences, 15% seen once. The time point is: newly diagnosed GD, antithyroid drugs for less than 3 months. PBMC RNA served as the TCR library source. This CDR3 is 15 amino acids long. V was clipped by 7 bases and J by 5 bases; unmatched bases: 8. Germline V gene data show CDR1 as SQVTM and CDR2 as ANQGSEA. These data are also associated with another study on T cells in Graves' hyperthyroidism and ophthalmopathy.

This chain joins TRBV29-1 and TRBJ2-1; 13 nucleotides agree with TRBD2. The specimen was peripheral blood mononuclear cells (PBMCs), collected at new diagnosis, from a patient treated with antithyroid drugs. The clonotype was recovered from a middle-aged woman with Graves disease. The CDR3 nucleotides read TGCAGCGCCAGACCGGGGACTAGCGGGAACAATGAGCAGTTCTTC. This sequence encodes CSARPGTSGNNEQFF.